What follows are 25 T cell receptor beta chains derived from one specimen sequenced in a study of T cell clonality in common variable immunodeficiency (dated by TCRdb to the mid-2010s). The library was prepared using the immunoSEQ multiplex PCR assay. TCRdb took this table from immuneACCESS and kept in-frame rearrangements with V and J called. Such tables lack part of the clones; where checked against another copy, unresolved V genes explain under half of the gap, and the rest is unexplained. This sample includes 35,000 to 45,000 clones, and none of them was observed just once. Of the sample, approximately 2.9% falls within the top ten clones. Sequencing was carried out using peripheral blood mononuclear cells. The receptors stem from a person aged 18 to 75 in good health.

This clone has just a few counts. The read ends 3 residues shy of where the CDR3 ends; the end is completed using the germline J gene. The J gene is TRBJ1-4, the V gene TRBV13; D not resolved. This CDR3 is 16 amino acids long. V shed 5 bases and J shed 3 bases, with 16 bases lying between them. The germline V gene encodes CDR1 PRHDT and CDR2 FYEKMQ (reference sequence). The covered CDR3 bases are TGTGCCAGCAGCACCCGACAAGACATATCTAATGAAAAA. It is translated as CASSTRQDISNEK. The full CDR3 protein reads CASSTRQDISNEKLFF.

This clone occurred many times. The DNA ends 3 residues before the CDR3 does, and the rest of the CDR3 is filled in from the germline J gene. The chain recombines TRBV9 with TRBJ1-2; no definite D call. This CDR3 is 16 amino acids long. Trimming took off 2 bases at V and 5 bases at J, with 19 bases between the two ends. Germline V gene sequence: CDR1 SGDLS, CDR2 YYNGEE. Incomplete CDR3 DNA: TGTGCCAGCAGCGTTCGGTCCCAGGCAGATGAATATGGC. Translated, it gives CASSVRSQADEYG. The full CDR3 is CASSVRSQADEYGYTF.

This clone was detected many times. CDR3 sequence reads: CASSQRTAASSGANVLTF. The CDR3 DNA, read in part, is TGCGCCAGCAGTCAGAGGACAGCAGCCAGCTCTGGGGCCAACGTC. The chain combines TRBV5-1 with TRBJ2-6; perhaps TRBD1 as D (6 bases). The read ends 3 residues early relative to the CDR3; the germline J gene fills the gap. V lost 5 bases and J 0 bases, leaving 18 bases between the germline ends. The CDR3 consists of 18 residues. Germline V lookup: CDR1 SGHRS, CDR2 YFSETQ.

This clone was seen many times. The observed sequence ends 3 residues before the CDR3 terminus, with the missing tail filled in from the germline J gene. The chain couples TRBV4-2 to TRBJ2-3; 11 nucleotides match TRBD2. CDR1 is LGHNA, CDR2 YNFKEQ, per germline. This CDR3 is built from 15 residues. Trimming cost V 3 bases and J 5 bases; bases outside gene matches: 4. CDR3 bases read: TGTGCCAGCAGCCATAGCGGGGGGGCGGAAGATACG. It encodes CASSHSGGAEDT. The full CDR3 protein is CASSHSGGAEDTQYF.

In this sample, this clone turned up many times. The CDR3 end falls 3 residues outside the read, so it is completed with the germline J gene. The V gene is TRBV20-1, the J gene TRBJ2-1; D not resolved. Deletions cut 3 bases from V and 5 bases from J, with 11 bases between. The CDR3 sequence is 13 residues long. CDR1 and CDR2 (germline): DFQATT, SNEGSKA (reference sequence). The CDR3 is CSASFRADNEQFF. Partial CDR3 DNA: TGCAGTGCTAGCTTTAGGGCAGACAATGAG.

This clone was seen ten or more times. The read ends 3 residues early relative to the CDR3; the germline J gene fills the gap. The genes are TRBV20-1 and TRBJ2-5, with a tentative D call TRBD2 (7 bases). This CDR3 has 12 residues. V was trimmed by 4 bases and J by 4 bases, leaving 10 bases between them. Germline CDR1 and CDR2: DFQATT and SNEGSKA (reference sequence). The CDR3 spells CSAIRGGETQYF. The sequenced part of the CDR3 DNA is TGCAGTGCTATAAGGGGGGGAGAGACC.

This clone was found many times. The sequence runs out 3 residues before the end of the CDR3; the remainder is reconstructed from the germline J gene. The V and J genes are TRBV20-1 and TRBJ2-1; 13 bases are shared with TRBD2. The junction had 9 bases not matched to a gene; V was cut back by 7 bases and J by 6 bases. Germline-derived CDR1 and CDR2 are DFQATT and SNEGSKA (reference sequence). The CDR3 consists of 15 residues. CDR3: CSVEPGTSGINEQFF. Incomplete CDR3 DNA: TGCAGTGTTGAACCCGGGACTAGCGGGATCAATGAG.

The sample holds many counts of this clone. The read ends 3 residues shy of where the CDR3 ends; the end is completed using the germline J gene. V is TRBV20-1 and J is TRBJ2-4; D is uncertain. V gave up 5 bases and J gave up 1 base, with 9 bases separating them. This CDR3 contains 13 residues. CDR1 DFQATT and CDR2 SNEGSKA come from the germline V gene (reference sequence). The CDR3 loop reads CSAVHLAKNIQYF. CDR3 DNA, as far as it was read: TGCAGTGCTGTTCACTTGGCCAAAAACATT.

About this clone: The read ends 3 residues before the CDR3 terminus; that terminus is restored from the germline J gene. The chain is built from TRBV2 and TRBJ1-4, with D perhaps matching TRBD1 (6 bases). V lost 7 bases and J 2 bases, leaving 17 bases between the germline ends. The CDR3 is made up of 16 amino acids. The germline CDR1 and CDR2 sequences are SNHLY and FYNNEI. Partial CDR3 DNA: TGTGCCAGCACCGCGCACAGGGTCGGGACTAATGAAAAA. This encodes CASTAHRVGTNEK. The full CDR3 protein is CASTAHRVGTNEKLFF.

This clone was counted ten times or more. The CDR3 is cut off 3 residues early in the read; its end comes from the germline J gene. The chain is built from TRBV7-6 and TRBJ1-4; D gene ambiguous. The ends were cut back, 5 bases at V and 7 bases at J, with 5 bases in the middle. From germline, CDR1 is SGHVS and CDR2 FNYEAQ. CDR3 length: 11 amino acids. The CDR3 spells CASSVREKLFF. CDR3 bases read: TGTGCCAGCAGCGTGCGTGAAAAA.

This clone was seen more than once but under ten times. The CDR3 is cut off 3 residues early in the read; its end comes from the germline J gene. This chain connects TRBV18 to TRBJ2-7; TRBD1 agrees at 7 bases. The CDR3 covers 13 residues. Unmatched junction bases numbered 3, after V lost 3 bases and J lost 4 bases. CDR1 and CDR2 (germline): KGHSH, LQKENI. This CDR3 is CASSPTGLYEQYF. CDR3 DNA (partial): TGTGCCAGCTCACCGACAGGGTTGTACGAG. The variable domain in full, with the rest retrieved from reference TRBV18 and TRBJ2-7, is NAGVMQNPRHLVRRRGQEARLRCSPMKGHSHVYWYRQLPEEGLKFMVYLQKENIIDESGMPKERFSAEFPKEGPSILRIQQVVRGDSAAYFCASSPTGLYEQYFGPGTRLTVT.

This clone was seen ten or more times. From the germline J gene comes the end of the CDR3, since the read stops 3 residues before it. The rearrangement uses TRBV30 and TRBJ1-6, with TRBD1 matching over 7 bases. With V trimmed by 5 bases and J by 9 bases, 13 bases remained unmatched. Germline V CDR1 and CDR2: GTSNPN, SVGIG (reference sequence). This CDR3 is built from 15 residues. CDR3 DNA (partial): TGTGCCTGGGGCCCCGGGACAGCCGGTAGTTCACCC. This codes for CAWGPGTAGSSP. The complete CDR3 reads CAWGPGTAGSSPLHF.

This clone was seen many times. The observed sequence ends 3 residues before the CDR3 terminus, with the missing tail filled in from the germline J gene. V usage is TRBV6-4 and J usage is TRBJ1-1; the D is unclear. The ends were cut back, 0 bases at V and 2 bases at J, with 4 bases in the middle. Germline-derived CDR1 and CDR2 are MRHNA and SNTAGT. This CDR3 is built from 13 residues. The DNA read from the CDR3 is TGTGCCAGCAGTGACTCGACAAACACTGAA. Its protein product is CASSDSTNTE. The full CDR3 is CASSDSTNTEAFF.

Only a few counts were recorded for this clone. Possible read error: a much larger clone is one base away. The read comes to an end 3 residues before the CDR3 does, leaving the germline J gene to fill in the end. The chain is built from TRBV7-6 and TRBJ2-7, with 10 bases that match TRBD2. The V segment lost 2 bases and the J segment 2 bases; nucleotides outside the gene matches: 3. This CDR3 comprises 15 residues. Germline CDR1 and CDR2: SGHVS and FNYEAQ. CDR3 in amino acids: CASSLRTSGTYEQYF. The CDR3 DNA, read in part, is TGTGCCAGCAGCTTAAGGACTAGCGGAACCTACGAG.

This clone appeared many times. The read terminates 3 residues ahead of where the CDR3 ends, so the germline J gene completes it. The chain carries TRBV19 and TRBJ1-1, with 8 bases that match TRBD1. Germline lookup yields CDR1 LNHDA and CDR2 SQIVND (reference sequence). Germline trimming cut 6 bases from V and 0 bases from J; bases unmatched to any gene: 6. This CDR3 has 15 residues. CDR3 DNA, as far as it was read: TGTGCCAGTAGAGCTGGACAGGGCCTGAACACTGAA. Amino acids: CASRAGQGLNTE. The whole CDR3 sequence is CASRAGQGLNTEAFF.

This clone was observed at least ten times. Read coverage stops 3 residues before the CDR3 terminus; the germline J gene supplies the remainder. The J gene is TRBJ1-2, the V gene TRBV19, with 12 bases that match TRBD1. CDR3 length equals 15 residues. CDR1 and CDR2 from the germline V gene are LNHDA and SQIVND (reference sequence). The sequenced CDR3 bases are TGTGCCAGTAGTACACTGGGACAGGGGGCGAGCGGC. This encodes CASSTLGQGASG. The whole CDR3 sequence is CASSTLGQGASGYTF.

This clone was found a few times. Coverage ceases 3 residues before the CDR3 finishes, and the germline J gene fills in the end. The gene calls are TRBV5-6 and TRBJ2-7; no firm D call. Germline V lookup: CDR1 SGHDT, CDR2 YYEEEE. The CDR3 consists of 12 residues. V gave up 0 bases and J gave up 3 bases, with 4 bases separating them. The CDR3 bases that were read are TGTGCCAGCAGCTTGGACGGCTACGAG. This translates into CASSLDGYE. The full CDR3 is CASSLDGYEQYF.

This clone was observed at least ten times. The read falls 3 residues short of the CDR3 end, and the missing part is taken from the germline J gene. The chain recombines TRBV5-1 with TRBJ2-7; D may be TRBD1 (5 bases). Trimming removed 0 bases at V and 2 bases at J, with 12 bases between. Germline CDR1 SGHRS, CDR2 YFSETQ. This CDR3 contains 15 residues. The CDR3 is CASSLGAGIAYEQYF. The covered CDR3 bases are TGCGCCAGCAGCTTGGGGGCAGGGATCGCCTACGAG.

As concerns this clone: The read gets to within 3 residues of the CDR3 end, and the germline J gene fills in the rest. The V and J genes are TRBV10-3 and TRBJ2-1; D perhaps matches TRBD2 (6 bases). The CDR3 totals 11 residues. Trimming stripped 5 bases from V and 7 bases from J, with 6 bases between. Germline loops: CDR1 ENHRY, CDR2 SYGVKD. This CDR3 reads CAISSGNEQFF. The covered CDR3 bases are TGTGCCATCAGTAGCGGGAATGAG.

This clone has a count of ten or more. Sequencing ends 3 residues short of the CDR3 end; the germline J gene provides the rest. The rearrangement uses TRBV27 and TRBJ2-7; 7 nucleotides line up with TRBD1. CDR1 is MNHEY, CDR2 SMNVEV, per germline (reference sequence). V dropped 5 bases and J dropped 3; count of bases not matched to a gene: 4. The CDR3 extends over 13 amino acids. The CDR3 DNA, read in part, is TGTGCCAGCAGTGGGACAGATCACTACGAG. As protein: CASSGTDHYE. The complete CDR3 sequence is CASSGTDHYEQYF.

This clone came up many times. The CDR3 spells CSARSPSGGVREQYF. CDR3 DNA (partial): TGCAGTGCTAGATCTCCTAGCGGGGGGGTACGCGAG. The chain employs TRBV20-1 and TRBJ2-7; 12 nucleotides match TRBD2. The read is 3 residues too short to cover the CDR3 end, so that end is filled in from the germline J gene. Germline lookup yields CDR1 DFQATT and CDR2 SNEGSKA (reference sequence). With 2 bases clipped from V and 6 bases from J, the junction kept 8 bases outside the gene matches. The length of the CDR3 is 15 residues.

This clone was recorded at least ten times. Sequencing ends 3 residues short of the CDR3 end; the germline J gene provides the rest. The V gene is TRBV5-1, the J gene TRBJ1-2; tentative D call: TRBD1 (5 bases). V shed 3 bases and J shed 0 bases, with 12 bases lying between them. This CDR3 region has 15 residues. Germline V gene sequence: CDR1 SGHRS, CDR2 YFSETQ. CDR3 amino acids: CASSSGGPTNYGYTF. CDR3 bases read: TGCGCCAGCAGCTCGGGGGGTCCTACTAACTATGGC.

This clone was observed at least ten times. The read falls 3 residues short of the CDR3 end, and the missing part is taken from the germline J gene. The rearrangement joins TRBV20-1 to TRBJ2-7; D is perhaps TRBD2 (5 bases). Germline values: CDR1 DFQATT, CDR2 SNEGSKA (reference sequence). The CDR3 is 13 amino acids. The V and J ends lost 3 bases and 1 base respectively, with 10 bases between them. CDR3 protein: CSASPERSYEQYF. CDR3 bases read: TGCAGTGCTAGTCCAGAGCGGTCCTACGAG.

The sample holds many counts of this clone. Here the CDR3 reads CASSQYQGYNEQFF. The covered CDR3 bases are TGTGCCAGCAGCCAATATCAGGGCTACAATGAG. V gene TRBV14 combines with J gene TRBJ2-1; D is possibly TRBD1 (5 bases). The read falls 3 residues short of the CDR3 end, and the missing part is taken from the germline J gene. Germline V lookup: CDR1 SGHDN, CDR2 FVKESK. The CDR3 runs to 14 residues. The V and J ends lost 2 bases and 3 bases respectively, with 8 bases between them.

This clone was recorded many times. CDR3 amino acids: CASSSLGFGGRTTDTQYF. CDR3 DNA (partial): TGTGCCAGTAGTAGCCTCGGATTTGGGGGCCGGACCACAGATACG. This chain uses TRBV19 with TRBJ2-3; tentatively, D is TRBD1 (6 bases). The read terminates 3 residues ahead of where the CDR3 ends, so the germline J gene completes it. The ends were cut back, 4 bases at V and 2 bases at J, with 22 bases in the middle. The germline V gene encodes CDR1 LNHDA and CDR2 SQIVND (reference sequence). CDR3 length: 18 amino acids.